The 3 T cell receptor beta chains given below trace back to one sample, sequenced in a study of blood T cell repertoires in COVID-19. Data came from immunoSEQ multiplex PCR; TCRdb stores just in-frame clones and leaves some out. The sample has roughly 51,000 clones, 91% seen once; the top ten hold approximately 7.6%. Sequenced: peripheral blood. These receptors all come from a woman between 55 and 75 years old with active or convalescent COVID-19.

The chain joins TRBV29-1 to TRBJ2-5, with TRBD1 matching over 8 bases. The CDR3 runs to 13 residues. J lost 2 bases, V lost 4 bases, and 3 bases had no gene match. Germline CDR1 reads SQVTM; CDR2 reads ANQGSEA. The DNA of the CDR3 is TGCAGCGTTGGGACAGGGCGGCAAGAGACCCAGTACTTC. Protein: CSVGTGRQETQYF. Full variable domain (outside the CDR3, taken from reference TRBV29-1 and TRBJ2-5): SAVISQKPSRDICQRGTSLTIQCQVDSQVTMMFWYRQQPGQSLTLIATANQGSEATYESGFVIDKFPISRPNLTFSTLTVSNMSPEDSSIYLCSVGTGRQETQYFGPGTRLLVL.

The gene calls are TRBV10-3 and TRBJ2-3; D ambiguous. Germline values: CDR1 ENHRY, CDR2 SYGVKD. This CDR3 spans 16 amino acids. Deletions cut 0 bases from V and 5 bases from J, with 15 bases between. Here the CDR3 reads CAISESTAASRDTQYF. CDR3 in DNA: TGTGCCATCAGTGAGTCGACCGCGGCCTCGAGAGATACGCAGTATTTT.

This sequence joins TRBV5-6 and TRBJ2-1, with a weak D call TRBD2 (7 bases). Trimming pared 5 bases from V and 4 bases from J, leaving 16 bases between. This CDR3 is built from 15 residues. CDR1 is SGHDT and CDR2 is YYEEEE in the germline V gene. The CDR3 sequence: CASSPRGGEYNEQFF. DNA for the CDR3: TGTGCCAGCAGTCCTAGGGGGGGCGAATACAATGAGCAGTTCTTC.